The clone carrying this TCR beta chain appeared a few times. Germline V gene data show CDR1 as SGHRS and CDR2 as YFSETQ. The V gene end was trimmed by 3 bases and the J gene end by 2 bases; junction bases not matched to a gene: 6. The CDR3 covers 15 residues. Extractions gave at least 5.5 micrograms of total RNA per sample. This record belongs to a study of blood T cells in healthy people across ages. Through a sample-barcoded 5' primer and a J-beta primer mix, a second PCR was run for roughly 6 to 11 cycles. TCRdb used MiXCR to reprocess the 5' RACE reads, holding one entry per CDR3 protein. This repertoire shows 600,000 to 1,000,000 distinct CDR3 sequences, roughly 50% found once; its top ten account for 20% to 25%.

The specimen was blood. The V gene is TRBV5-1, the J gene TRBJ2-3; 7 bases are a match to TRBD1. The TCR originated in a man aged 30 to 45 in good health. The CDR3 protein is CASSSGTASTDTQYF. Here the CDR3 DNA reads TGCGCCAGCAGCTCCGGGACAGCCTCCACAGATACGCAGTATTTT.